These 24 T cell receptor beta chains came from one sample sequenced in a study of human T cells and chemical hapten exposure. Time point indicated: patch test 3, about 24 weeks after DPC sensitization. Treatment indicated: therapeutic diphenylcyclopropenone sensitization with weekly scalp DPC. TCRdb processed the RACE reads anew with MiXCR; each CDR3 protein has one entry. The profile shows about 84,000 distinct CDR3 sequences, 11% of them singletons. The material sequenced was whole blood, taken in connection with sensitization to the hapten diphenylcyclopropenone (DPC). These receptors all stem from a woman aged 50 to 60 with alopecia areata. Some clones in this sample may be carry-over from other donors' samples.

The chain combines TRBV9 with TRBJ1-1, with 7 bases identical to TRBD1. Germline CDR1 reads SGDLS; CDR2 reads YYNGEE. Trimming removed 4 bases from V and 0 bases from J; junction bases left unmatched: 9. This CDR3 spans 16 amino acids. Here the CDR3 reads CASSRRDSPLNTEAFF. The CDR3 nucleotides read TGTGCCAGCAGCCGTAGGGACAGCCCTCTGAACACTGAAGCTTTCTTT.

This clonotype has a handful of counts. CDR3 DNA sequence: TGCAGTGGTAATAGCGGGAGGGCCGTAGATACGCAGTATTTT. This codes for CSGNSGRAVDTQYF. The chain is built from TRBV20-1 and TRBJ2-3, with 11 bases that match TRBD2. CDR3 size: 14 residues. The trim removed 7 bases at V and 5 bases at J, leaving 8 bases unmatched. Germline CDR1 reads DFQATT; CDR2 reads SNEGSKA (reference sequence).

The CDR3 DNA follows: TGCAGCGTTGAGAGTGCGACCGGGGAGCTGTTTTTT. This encodes CSVESATGELFF. The chain couples TRBV29-1 to TRBJ2-2; D is uncertain. CDR1 SQVTM and CDR2 ANQGSEA come from the germline V gene. Trimming removed 3 bases from V and 5 bases from J, with 7 bases in between. This CDR3 contains 12 residues.

Note on this clonotype: Possible read error: a much larger clone is one base away. The CDR3 region is CASSGTGARGNQPPHF. CDR3 DNA: TGTGCCAGTAGTGGAACAGGGGCGCGTGGCAATCAGCCCCCGCATTTT. V usage is TRBV19 and J usage is TRBJ1-5; the match to TRBD1 covers 7 bases. This CDR3 is 16 amino acids long. Germline assignment: CDR1 LNHDA and CDR2 SQIVND (reference sequence).

A note on this clonotype: Just one base apart from a much larger clone, this may be a read error. Lacking the conserved final phenylalanine or tryptophan, this CDR3 likely reflects a read error. The CDR3 DNA reads as TGTGCCAGCAGCTTAGTGGCTAGCGGCTACAATGAGCAGTTCTCC. Protein: CASSLVASGYNEQFS. V gene TRBV7-6 combines with J gene TRBJ2-1; TRBD2 matches at 7 bases. Germline CDR1 SGHVS, CDR2 FNYEAQ. The V segment lost 1 base and the J segment 3 bases; nucleotides outside the gene matches: 3. The CDR3 sequence is 15 residues long.

This clonotype has at least ten counts. This chain's CDR3 is CASSFVEGTDNEQFF. DNA of the CDR3: TGCGCCAGCAGCTTTGTCGAGGGAACTGACAATGAGCAGTTCTTC. The rearrangement joins TRBV5-1 to TRBJ2-1; weak D call: TRBD2 (5 bases). The CDR3 is 15 residues long. CDR1 is SGHRS and CDR2 is YFSETQ in the germline V gene. V lost 2 bases, J lost 5 bases, and 14 bases lay in between.

This clonotype showed up many times. The chain uses TRBV7-9 and TRBJ2-3; D unresolved. Trimming shortened V by 1 base and J by 0 bases, and 8 bases separated the two germline ends. The CDR3 is 15 residues long. Germline V CDR1 and CDR2: SEHNR, FQNEAQ (reference sequence). The CDR3 nucleotides are TGTGCCAGCAGCTTAGGTGGGGTCAGCACAGATACGCAGTATTTT. Translated: CASSLGGVSTDTQYF.

This chain connects TRBV20-1 to TRBJ1-2, with a weak D call TRBD1 (5 bases). CDR3 length: 15 amino acids. V dropped 3 bases and J dropped 8 bases, with 22 bases sitting between them. Germline CDR1 is DFQATT and CDR2 is SNEGSKA (reference sequence). The CDR3 coding sequence is TGCAGTGCTAGTGGAAATAGGCCATTTCGGGGCGGCTACACCTTC. Translating gives CSASGNRPFRGGYTF.

The genes are TRBV3-1 and TRBJ1-2; 7 bases are a match to TRBD1. There are 14 residues in the CDR3. V shed 1 base, J shed 7 bases, and the junction held 6 bases outside the gene matches. Germline-derived CDR1 and CDR2 are LGHDT and YNNKEL (reference sequence). CDR3 protein: CASSQGDRAIGYTF. CDR3 nucleotide sequence: TGTGCCAGCAGCCAAGGCGACAGGGCTATTGGCTACACCTTC.

This clonotype was counted many times. CDR3 protein: CSVSGLAGETDTQYF. As DNA, the CDR3 is TGCAGCGTTTCCGGACTAGCGGGAGAGACAGATACGCAGTATTTT. This chain joins TRBV29-1 and TRBJ2-3, with 13 bases aligning to TRBD2. The V and J ends lost 5 bases and 3 bases, in that order; junction bases with no gene match: 5. CDR1 is SQVTM, CDR2 ANQGSEA, per germline. CDR3 size: 15 residues.

This clonotype has a count of ten or more. CDR3 nucleotides: TGTGCCAGCAGCTTGGTGGGCAGCGCCCCGAACACTGAAGCTTTCTTT. As protein: CASSLVGSAPNTEAFF. The V and J genes are TRBV5-5 and TRBJ1-1; D remains unclear. Trimming took 0 bases from V and 1 from J, leaving 13 bases between them. CDR1 and CDR2 (germline): SGHKS, YYEKEE (reference sequence). The CDR3 is made up of 16 amino acids.

This chain uses TRBV29-1 with TRBJ1-1, with unresolved D. CDR1 SQVTM and CDR2 ANQGSEA come from the germline V gene. Trimming stripped 3 bases from V and 10 bases from J, with 3 bases between. This CDR3 is 8 amino acids long. The CDR3 sequence is CSVDSAFF. The CDR3 DNA is TGCAGCGTTGACTCAGCTTTCTTT.

This clonotype appeared many times. This chain connects TRBV6-5 to TRBJ2-1; 8 positions agree with TRBD2. CDR1 and CDR2 (germline): MNHEY, SVGAGI. The ends lost 8 bases at V and 2 bases at J; junction bases unmatched: 8. The CDR3 spans 15 residues. CDR3 DNA sequence: TGTGCCAGCGGAGTTAGCGGGAAGACCTACAATGAGCAGTTCTTC. Amino acids: CASGVSGKTYNEQFF.

The table lists this clonotype with many counts. The chain carries TRBV6-6 and TRBJ2-7; TRBD1 matches 8 bases. CDR3 length: 15 residues. Germline lookup yields CDR1 MNHNY and CDR2 SVGAGI (reference sequence). Trimming took 9 bases from V and 2 from J; bases not matched to a gene: 12. CDR3 nucleotides: TGTGCCAGTGATTTAGATGGACAGGGAACCTACGAGCAGTACTTC. Its translation is CASDLDGQGTYEQYF.

This clonotype was recorded many times. J is TRBJ2-5 and V is TRBV6-5; D remains unclear. Looked up from germline, CDR1 is MNHEY and CDR2 is SVGAGI. The CDR3 length is 15 residues. V was shortened by 2 bases and J by 4 bases, with 14 bases between the two germline ends. The DNA of the CDR3 is TGTGCCAGCAGTTACCGGGCAGAGATGAGAGAGACCCAGTACTTC. This translates into CASSYRAEMRETQYF.

This clonotype was seen repeatedly, ten times or more. This sequence joins TRBV2 and TRBJ2-3, with D possibly being TRBD1 or TRBD2 (5 bases each). CDR1 SNHLY and CDR2 FYNNEI come from the germline V gene. The length of the CDR3 is 16 residues. The V end lost 6 bases, the J end lost 0 bases, and 16 bases lay between the germline ends. The chain's CDR3 is CASSPRGPISTDTQYF. The CDR3 DNA reads as TGTGCCAGCAGCCCCCGGGGACCGATTAGCACAGATACGCAGTATTTT.

This clonotype was recorded at least ten times. The J gene is TRBJ2-7, the V gene TRBV6-2 or TRBV6-3; 8 bases align to TRBD1. The junction had 8 bases not matched to a gene; V was cut back by 8 bases and J by 2 bases. Looked up from germline, CDR1 is MNHEY and CDR2 is SVGEGT. The CDR3 spans 14 residues. The CDR3: CASGRQGPTYEQYF. In nucleotides, the CDR3 is TGTGCCAGCGGGAGACAGGGGCCGACCTACGAGCAGTACTTC.

This clonotype has only a few counts. The V and J genes are TRBV21-1 and TRBJ2-5; the table's D gene call, TRBD1, was not cross checked with the DNA. TRBV21-1 is a documented pseudogene. CDR3 length: 16 residues. CDR3 in amino acids: CASSTSQDGPRETQYF. The CDR3 coding sequence is TGTGCCAGCAGCACATCACAGGACGGTCCGAGAGAGACCCAGTACTTC.

This clonotype showed up many times. The chain links TRBV6-4 to TRBJ2-2; D might be TRBD2 (5 bases). V lost 6 bases and J 0 bases, leaving 14 bases between the germline ends. The CDR3 contains 16 residues. The germline gives CDR1 MRHNA, CDR2 SNTAGT. CDR3 region: CASSLRGGPNTGELFF. CDR3 sequence (DNA): TGTGCCAGCAGCCTCCGGGGTGGGCCGAACACCGGGGAGCTGTTTTTT.

The rearrangement links TRBV7-9 to TRBJ1-2; TRBD1 might be the D (6 bases). The CDR3 consists of 15 residues. Germline-derived CDR1 and CDR2 are SEHNR and FQNEAQ (reference sequence). Trimming took 6 bases from V and 7 from J, leaving 21 bases between them. The CDR3, as DNA: TGTGCCAGCAGTCCCTCGACAGGCTCCCCTGGTGGCTACACCTTC. This codes for CASSPSTGSPGGYTF.

The J gene is TRBJ2-3, the V gene TRBV2; 8 nucleotides agree with TRBD2. This CDR3 contains 14 residues. Trimming cost V 9 bases and J 3 bases; bases outside gene matches: 8. Germline assignment: CDR1 SNHLY and CDR2 FYNNEI. The CDR3 here is CARNREGRTDTQYF. The CDR3 DNA sequence: TGTGCCAGGAACCGGGAGGGCCGAACAGATACGCAGTATTTT. The variable domain in full, with the rest retrieved from reference TRBV2 and TRBJ2-3, is EPEVTQTPSHQVTQMGQEVILRCVPISNHLYFYWYRQILGQKVEFLVSFYNNEISEKSEIFDDQFSVERPDGSNFTLKIRSTKLEDSAMYFCARNREGRTDTQYFGPGTRLTVL.

This clonotype was detected ten times or more. V usage is TRBV4-1 and J usage is TRBJ2-1; no clear D gene. The V end was cut by 0 bases, the J end by 9 bases, with 12 bases between. CDR3 length equals 14 residues. Per the germline V gene, CDR1 is MGHRA and CDR2 is YSYEKL. CDR3 protein: CASSQDPLPGEQFF. The CDR3 region has the DNA TGCGCCAGCAGCCAAGATCCTCTCCCCGGTGAGCAGTTCTTC.

This clonotype has only a few counts. The CDR3 region is CASSQEREASHEQYF. The CDR3 nucleotides are TGCGCCAGCAGCCAAGAGCGAGAAGCGTCCCACGAGCAGTACTTC. This sequence joins TRBV4-1 and TRBJ2-7; D not resolved. This CDR3 contains 15 residues. V was cut by 0 bases and J by 5 bases, with 14 bases left in between. Germline V CDR1 and CDR2: MGHRA, YSYEKL.

In this sample, this clonotype turned up many times. V is TRBV3-1 and J is TRBJ2-6, with D hard to call. The length of the CDR3 is 15 residues. The ends were cut back, 4 bases at V and 1 base at J, with 8 bases in the middle. The germline V gene encodes CDR1 LGHDT and CDR2 YNNKEL (reference sequence). CDR3 bases: TGTGCCAGCAGCCGACCAGGATCTGGGGCCAACGTCCTGACTTTC. Protein sequence: CASSRPGSGANVLTF.